Below, 8 T cell receptor beta chains from the same sample are listed, as sequenced in a study of cytomegalovirus exposure and HLA in healthy donors. The method was immunoSEQ multiplex PCR; TCRdb's version includes in-frame clones alone and lacks a portion of them. In the table there are 75,000 to 90,000 clones, roughly 94% of which are singletons. The sequencing input was PBMCs. Every receptor here comes from a woman aged 18-29 years in good health and CMV-seronegative.

V gene TRBV10-3 combines with J gene TRBJ2-7, with 11 bases aligning to TRBD2. Germline CDR1 is ENHRY and CDR2 is SYGVKD. Trimming took 5 bases from V and 5 from J; bases not matched to a gene: 20. CDR3 length: 19 residues. CDR3 DNA: TGTGCCATCAGTCTACAGGGTTTTAAAACTAGCGGGAGTAGGGACGAGCAGTACTTC. Translated, it gives CAISLQGFKTSGSRDEQYF.

The V gene is TRBV7-9, the J gene TRBJ1-2, with D hard to call. CDR3 length equals 15 residues. Germline values: CDR1 SEHNR, CDR2 FQNEAQ (reference sequence). V gave up 1 base and J gave up 6 bases, with 15 bases separating them. The CDR3 bases are TGTGCCAGCAGCTTAGGATCGGCCGGGGTGGATGGCTACACCTTC. Its protein is CASSLGSAGVDGYTF.

V gene TRBV19 combines with J gene TRBJ1-6, with TRBD1 matching over 7 bases. CDR1 and CDR2 from the germline V gene are LNHDA and SQIVND (reference sequence). J was trimmed by 4 bases and V by 3 bases; bases with no gene match: 9. The CDR3 runs 17 residues. This chain's CDR3 is CASSIGDSSLYNSPLHF. The CDR3, as DNA: TGTGCCAGTAGTATCGGGGACAGTTCCTTATATAATTCACCCCTCCACTTT.

J is TRBJ2-7 and V is TRBV25-1; D not certain. Germline assignment: CDR1 MGHDK and CDR2 SYGVNS. The CDR3 extends over 15 amino acids. Trimming took 1 base from V and 2 from J, leaving 12 bases between them. CDR3 in DNA: TGTGCCAGCAGTGAATCAAATTCCGTAGCCTACGAGCAGTACTTC. Amino acid sequence: CASSESNSVAYEQYF.

The gene calls are TRBV2 and TRBJ2-1; 7 nucleotides align to TRBD2. The germline gives CDR1 SNHLY, CDR2 FYNNEI. V shed 3 bases and J 0 bases; nucleotides not matched to a gene: 5. This CDR3 comprises 16 residues. CDR3 sequence (DNA): TGTGCCAGCAGTGACAAGCGGGGCAACTCCTACAATGAGCAGTTCTTC. Amino acids: CASSDKRGNSYNEQFF.

V usage is TRBV27 and J usage is TRBJ2-1; D is unclear. The V and J ends lost 6 bases and 13 bases respectively, with 19 bases between them. Germline V gene lookup returns CDR1 MNHEY and CDR2 SMNVEV (reference sequence). CDR3 length: 13 amino acids. In nucleotides, the CDR3 is TGTGCCAGCAGCCAATCTGCCCAGTTAGCCCAGTTCTTC. Translating it yields CASSQSAQLAQFF.

The chain uses TRBV7-2 and TRBJ1-2; 10 nucleotides agree with TRBD1. V was clipped by 5 bases and J by 2 bases; unmatched bases: 2. The CDR3 contains 14 residues. Germline CDR1 SGHTA, CDR2 FQGNSA. The CDR3 sequence is CASSDRGLNYGYTF. The CDR3 nucleotides read TGTGCCAGCAGCGACAGGGGGCTCAACTATGGCTACACCTTC.

V and J are TRBV7-2 and TRBJ2-1; 13 positions match TRBD2. In germline, CDR1 is SGHTA, CDR2 FQGNSA. This CDR3 has 16 residues. The J segment lost 6 bases and the V segment lost 1 base, leaving 3 bases of the junction unmatched. CDR3 protein: CASSLGGTSGVNEQFF. The DNA of the CDR3 is TGTGCCAGCAGCTTAGGTGGGACTAGCGGGGTCAATGAGCAGTTCTTC.